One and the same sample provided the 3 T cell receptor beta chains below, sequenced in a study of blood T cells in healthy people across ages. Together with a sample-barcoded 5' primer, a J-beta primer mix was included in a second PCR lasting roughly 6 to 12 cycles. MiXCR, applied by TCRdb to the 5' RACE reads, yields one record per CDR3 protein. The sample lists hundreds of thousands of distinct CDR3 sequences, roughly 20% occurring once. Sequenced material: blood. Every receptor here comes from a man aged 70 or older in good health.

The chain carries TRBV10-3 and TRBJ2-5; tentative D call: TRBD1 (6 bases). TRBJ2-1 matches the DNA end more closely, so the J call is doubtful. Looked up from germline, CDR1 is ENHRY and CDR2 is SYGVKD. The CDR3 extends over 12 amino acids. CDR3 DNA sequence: TGTGCCATCAGGGAGACAGGTAGTGAGCAGTTCTTC. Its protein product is CAIRETGSEQFF.

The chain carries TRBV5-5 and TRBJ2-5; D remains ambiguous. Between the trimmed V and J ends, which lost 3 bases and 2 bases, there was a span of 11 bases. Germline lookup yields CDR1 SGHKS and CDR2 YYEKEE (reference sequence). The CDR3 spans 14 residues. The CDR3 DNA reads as TGTGCCAGCAGCTCCTGGAAGGTACAAGAGACCCAGTACTTC. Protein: CASSSWKVQETQYF.

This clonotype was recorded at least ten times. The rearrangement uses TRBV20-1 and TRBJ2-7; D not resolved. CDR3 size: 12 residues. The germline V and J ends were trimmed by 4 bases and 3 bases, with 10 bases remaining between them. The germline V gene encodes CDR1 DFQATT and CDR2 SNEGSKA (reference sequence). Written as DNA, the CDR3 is TGCAGTGCTACCCAGGACGGCTACGAGCAGTACTTC. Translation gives CSATQDGYEQYF.